Below, one T cell receptor beta chain is given with its context. Its antigen is still unknown. The data derive from a study of T-cell memory formation after mild COVID-19. For the study at large: Largely, the TCR clusters proved donor specific. Whole-study findings and limits: The main location of contracting CD4+ clones was CM and EM, and that of contracting CD8+ clones was EMRA.

V shed 4 bases and J 0 bases; nucleotides not matched to a gene: 7. The V gene's germline CDR1 is SGHNT and CDR2 YENEEA. CDR3 size: 18 residues. In TCRdb, the 5' RACE reads were re-called with MiXCR into one record per CDR3 protein. Of nearly 200,000 distinct CDR3 sequences listed, about 18% were seen once; the top ten hold 2% to 2.5%. The TCR sequence derives from an adult woman who had mild COVID-19 (a few samples of this study predate the infection). Cell type and time point are not known. The sequenced sample was PBMCs or a T cell subset sorted from them (not recorded which). The chain is built from TRBV11-3 and TRBJ2-1; the match to TRBD2 covers 12 bases. The CDR3 protein is CASSSFGLAGTSYNEQFF. The CDR3 DNA sequence: TGTGCCAGCAGCTCCTTCGGACTAGCGGGAACCTCCTACAATGAGCAGTTCTTC.